The source of this T cell receptor (beta chain) is a study of blood T cell repertoires in COVID-19. Study-level information: Samples came from the United States, Italy and Spain, spanning acute and convalescent COVID-19. Sources were T cells, B-cell-depleted T cells, or PBMCs; the material itself was cDNA or gDNA.

V gave up 1 base and J gave up 0 bases, with 17 bases separating them. The CDR3 runs to 17 residues. CDR1 and CDR2 (germline): SGHDT, YYEEEE. Here immunoSEQ multiplex PCR was the method, and the copy in TCRdb shows in-frame clones only, minus some. The sample lists 250,000 to 300,000 clones; approximately 84% were seen once. Source material: PBMCs or T cells enriched from blood (not recorded which). The TCR sequence derives from a woman aged 45-59 years who had been exposed to COVID-19. V usage is TRBV5-6 and J usage is TRBJ2-7; possible D gene TRBD2, 6 bases. The CDR3 here is CASSLIGRLARSYEQYF. CDR3 DNA: TGTGCCAGCAGCTTGATAGGCCGCCTAGCGCGCTCCTACGAGCAGTACTTC.